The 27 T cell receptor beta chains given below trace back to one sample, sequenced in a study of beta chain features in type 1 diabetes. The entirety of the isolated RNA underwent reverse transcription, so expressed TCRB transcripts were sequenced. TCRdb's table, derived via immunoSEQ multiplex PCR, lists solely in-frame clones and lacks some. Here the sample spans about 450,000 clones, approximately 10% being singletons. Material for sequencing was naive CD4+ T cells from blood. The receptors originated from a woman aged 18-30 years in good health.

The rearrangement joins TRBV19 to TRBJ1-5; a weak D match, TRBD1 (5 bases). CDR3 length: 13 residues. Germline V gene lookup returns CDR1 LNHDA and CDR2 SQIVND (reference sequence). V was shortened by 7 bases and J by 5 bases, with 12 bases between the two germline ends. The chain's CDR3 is CASTGAGHQPQHF. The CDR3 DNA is TGTGCCAGTACCGGGGCGGGTCATCAGCCCCAGCATTTT.

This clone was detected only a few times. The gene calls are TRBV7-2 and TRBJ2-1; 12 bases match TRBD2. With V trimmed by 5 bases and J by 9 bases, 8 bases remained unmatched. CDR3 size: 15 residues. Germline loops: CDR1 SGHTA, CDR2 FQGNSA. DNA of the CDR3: TGTGCCAGCAGCAGCGCTAGCGGGGGGGCCGGTGAGCAGTTCTTC. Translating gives CASSSASGGAGEQFF. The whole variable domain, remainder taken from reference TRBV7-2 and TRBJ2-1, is GAGVSQSPSNKVTEKGKDVELRCDPISGHTALYWYRQSLGQGLEFLIYFQGNSAPDKSGLPSDRFSAERTGGSVSTLTIQRTQQEDSAVYLCASSSASGGAGEQFFGPGTRLTVL.

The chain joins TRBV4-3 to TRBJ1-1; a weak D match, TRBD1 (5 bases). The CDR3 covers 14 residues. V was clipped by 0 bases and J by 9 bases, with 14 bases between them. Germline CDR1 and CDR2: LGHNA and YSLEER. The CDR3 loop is CASSQDLRAGQAFF. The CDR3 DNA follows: TGCGCCAGCAGCCAAGATCTTCGAGCAGGGCAAGCTTTCTTT.

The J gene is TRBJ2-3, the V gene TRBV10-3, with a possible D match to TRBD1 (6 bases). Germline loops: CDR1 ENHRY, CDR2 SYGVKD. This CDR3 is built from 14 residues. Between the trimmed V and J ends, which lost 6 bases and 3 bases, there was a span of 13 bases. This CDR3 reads CAIRDPGQTDTQYF. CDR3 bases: TGTGCCATCAGGGATCCTGGACAGACAGATACGCAGTATTTT.

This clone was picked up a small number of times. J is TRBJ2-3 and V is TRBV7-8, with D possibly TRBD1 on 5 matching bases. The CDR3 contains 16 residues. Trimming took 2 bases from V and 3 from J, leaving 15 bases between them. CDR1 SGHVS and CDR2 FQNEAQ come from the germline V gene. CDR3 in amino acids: CASSLKWGGGTDTQYF. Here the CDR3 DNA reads TGTGCCAGCAGCTTAAAATGGGGCGGTGGGACAGATACGCAGTATTTT.

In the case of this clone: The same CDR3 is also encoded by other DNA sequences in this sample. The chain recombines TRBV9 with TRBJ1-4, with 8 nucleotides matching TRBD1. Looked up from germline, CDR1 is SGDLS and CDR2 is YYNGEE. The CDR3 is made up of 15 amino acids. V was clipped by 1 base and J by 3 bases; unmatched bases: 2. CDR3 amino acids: CASSVRTGSNEKLFF. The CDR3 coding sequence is TGTGCCAGCAGCGTACGGACAGGGTCTAATGAAAAACTGTTTTTT.

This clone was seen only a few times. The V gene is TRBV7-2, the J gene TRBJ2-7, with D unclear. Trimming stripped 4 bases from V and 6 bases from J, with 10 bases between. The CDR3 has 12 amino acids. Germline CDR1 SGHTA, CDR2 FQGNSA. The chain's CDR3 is CASSSYVGEQYF. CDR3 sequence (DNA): TGTGCCAGCAGCTCGTACGTCGGCGAGCAGTACTTC.

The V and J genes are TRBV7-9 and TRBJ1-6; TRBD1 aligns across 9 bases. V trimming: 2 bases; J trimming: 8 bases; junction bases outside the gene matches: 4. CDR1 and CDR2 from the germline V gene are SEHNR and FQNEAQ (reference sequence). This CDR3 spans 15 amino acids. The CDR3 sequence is CASSLRQGVYSPLHF. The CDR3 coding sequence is TGTGCCAGCAGCTTAAGACAGGGGGTTTATTCACCCCTCCACTTT.

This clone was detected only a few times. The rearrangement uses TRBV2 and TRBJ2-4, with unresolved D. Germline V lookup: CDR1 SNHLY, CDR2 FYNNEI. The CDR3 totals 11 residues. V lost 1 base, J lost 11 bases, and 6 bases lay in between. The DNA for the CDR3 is TGTGCCAGCAGTGAAGAGGGCGTTCAGTACTTC. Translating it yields CASSEEGVQYF.

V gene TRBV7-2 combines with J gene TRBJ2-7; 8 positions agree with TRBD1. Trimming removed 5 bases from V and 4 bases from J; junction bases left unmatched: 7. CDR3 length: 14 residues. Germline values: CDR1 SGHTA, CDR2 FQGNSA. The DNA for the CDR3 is TGTGCCAGCAGCCCGGGGACAGGAACATACGAGCAGTACTTC. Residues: CASSPGTGTYEQYF.

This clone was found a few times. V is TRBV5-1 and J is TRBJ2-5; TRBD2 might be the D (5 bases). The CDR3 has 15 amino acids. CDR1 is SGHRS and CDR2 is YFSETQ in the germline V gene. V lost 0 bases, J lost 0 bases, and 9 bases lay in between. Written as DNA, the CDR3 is TGCGCCAGCAGCTTGGGACCGGGGAACCAAGAGACCCAGTACTTC. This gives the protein CASSLGPGNQETQYF.

CDR3 region: CASSPTGTGEETQYF. Written as DNA, the CDR3 is TGTGCCAGCAGCCCAACCGGGACAGGGGAAGAGACCCAGTACTTC. The gene calls are TRBV9 and TRBJ2-5; 10 nucleotides agree with TRBD1. Trimming at V came to 4 bases and at J to 3 bases, leaving 6 bases not matched to a gene. From germline, CDR1 is SGDLS and CDR2 YYNGEE. This CDR3 is built from 15 residues. Variable domain in full (rest from reference TRBV9 and TRBJ2-5): DSGVTQTPKHLITATGQRVTLRCSPRSGDLSVYWYQQSLDQGLQFLIQYYNGEERAKGNILERFSAQQFPDLHSELNLSSLELGDSALYFCASSPTGTGEETQYFGPGTRLLVL.

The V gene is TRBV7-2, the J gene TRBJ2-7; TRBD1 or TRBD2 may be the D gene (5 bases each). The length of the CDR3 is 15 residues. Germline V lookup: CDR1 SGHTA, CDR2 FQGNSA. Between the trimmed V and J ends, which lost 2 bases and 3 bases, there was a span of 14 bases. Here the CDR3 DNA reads TGTGCCAGCAGCTTATCAGGGACGGGATTCTACGAGCAGTACTTC. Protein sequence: CASSLSGTGFYEQYF.

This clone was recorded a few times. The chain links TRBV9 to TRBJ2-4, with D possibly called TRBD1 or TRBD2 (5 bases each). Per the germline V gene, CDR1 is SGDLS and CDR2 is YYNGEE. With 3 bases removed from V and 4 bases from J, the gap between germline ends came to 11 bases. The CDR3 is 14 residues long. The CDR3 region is CASSAGPVKNIQYF. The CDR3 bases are TGTGCCAGCAGCGCGGGACCAGTAAAAAACATTCAGTACTTC.

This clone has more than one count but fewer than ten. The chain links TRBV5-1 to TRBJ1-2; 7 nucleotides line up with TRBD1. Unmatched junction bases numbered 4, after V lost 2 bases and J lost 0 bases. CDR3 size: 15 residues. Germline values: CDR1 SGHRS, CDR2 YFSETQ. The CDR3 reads CASSLNRGSNYGYTF. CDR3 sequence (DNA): TGCGCCAGCAGCTTAAACAGGGGATCTAACTATGGCTACACCTTC. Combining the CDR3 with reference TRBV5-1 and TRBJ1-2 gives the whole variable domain KAGVTQTPRYLIKTRGQQVTLSCSPISGHRSVSWYQQTPGQGLQFLFEYFSETQRNKGNFPGRFSGRQFSNSRSEMNVSTLELGDSALYLCASSLNRGSNYGYTFGSGTRLTVV.

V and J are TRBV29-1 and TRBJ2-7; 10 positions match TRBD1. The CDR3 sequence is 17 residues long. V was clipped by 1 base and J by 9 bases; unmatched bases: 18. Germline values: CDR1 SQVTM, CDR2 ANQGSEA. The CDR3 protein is CSVEGGPGTGEAFGQYF. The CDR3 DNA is TGCAGCGTTGAAGGGGGACCCGGGACAGGGGAGGCCTTCGGGCAGTACTTC.

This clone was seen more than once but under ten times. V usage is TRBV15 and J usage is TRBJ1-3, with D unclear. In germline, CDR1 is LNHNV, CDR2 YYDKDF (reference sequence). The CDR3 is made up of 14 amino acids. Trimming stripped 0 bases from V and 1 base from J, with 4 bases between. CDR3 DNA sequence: TGTGCCACCAGCAGAGACTGGTCTGGAAACACCATATATTTT. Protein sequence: CATSRDWSGNTIYF. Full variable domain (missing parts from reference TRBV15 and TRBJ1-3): DAMVIQNPRYQVTQFGKPVTLSCSQTLNHNVMYWYQQKSSQAPKLLFHYYDKDFNNEADTPDNFQSRRPNTSFCFLDIRSPGLGDTAMYLCATSRDWSGNTIYFGEGSWLTVV.

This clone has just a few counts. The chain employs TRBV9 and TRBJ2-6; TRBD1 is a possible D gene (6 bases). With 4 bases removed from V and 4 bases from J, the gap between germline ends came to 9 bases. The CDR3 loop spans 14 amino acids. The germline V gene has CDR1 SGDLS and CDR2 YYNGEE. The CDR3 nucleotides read TGTGCCAGCAGCCTGGGGACAGGGGCCAACGTCCTGACTTTC. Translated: CASSLGTGANVLTF.

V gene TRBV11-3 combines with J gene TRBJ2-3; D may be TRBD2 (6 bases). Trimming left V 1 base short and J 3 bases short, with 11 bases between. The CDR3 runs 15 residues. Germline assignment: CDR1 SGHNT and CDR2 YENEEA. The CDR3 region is CASSLVYGRTDTQYF. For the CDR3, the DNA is TGTGCCAGCAGCTTAGTCTATGGGAGGACAGATACGCAGTATTTT. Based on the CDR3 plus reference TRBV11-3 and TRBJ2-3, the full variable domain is EAGVVQSPRYKIIEKKQPVAFWCNPISGHNTLYWYLQNLGQGPELLIRYENEEAVDDSQLPKDRFSAERLKGVDSTLKIQPAELGDSAVYLCASSLVYGRTDTQYFGPGTRLTVL.

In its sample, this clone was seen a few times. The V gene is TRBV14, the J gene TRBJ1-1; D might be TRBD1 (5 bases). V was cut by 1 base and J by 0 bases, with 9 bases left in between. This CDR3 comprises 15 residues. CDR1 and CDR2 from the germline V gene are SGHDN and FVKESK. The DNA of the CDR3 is TGTGCCAGCAGCCAAGGGGGCGGCATGAACACTGAAGCTTTCTTT. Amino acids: CASSQGGGMNTEAFF.

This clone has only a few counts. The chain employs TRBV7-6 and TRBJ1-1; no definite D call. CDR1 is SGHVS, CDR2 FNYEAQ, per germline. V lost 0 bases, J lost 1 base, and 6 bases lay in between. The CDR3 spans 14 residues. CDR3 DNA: TGTGCCAGCAGCTTAGCGGCAGGGAACACTGAAGCTTTCTTT. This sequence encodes CASSLAAGNTEAFF. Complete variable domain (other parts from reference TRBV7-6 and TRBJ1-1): GAGVSQSPRYKVTKRGQDVALRCDPISGHVSLYWYRQALGQGPEFLTYFNYEAQQDKSGLPNDRFSAERPEGSISTLTIQRTEQRDSAMYRCASSLAAGNTEAFFGQGTRLTVV.

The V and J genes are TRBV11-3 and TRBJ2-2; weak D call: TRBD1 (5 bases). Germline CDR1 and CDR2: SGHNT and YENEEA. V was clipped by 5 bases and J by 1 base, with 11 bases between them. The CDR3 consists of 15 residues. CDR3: CASSPLDKNTGELFF. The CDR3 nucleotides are TGTGCCAGCAGCCCCCTGGACAAGAACACCGGGGAGCTGTTTTTT.

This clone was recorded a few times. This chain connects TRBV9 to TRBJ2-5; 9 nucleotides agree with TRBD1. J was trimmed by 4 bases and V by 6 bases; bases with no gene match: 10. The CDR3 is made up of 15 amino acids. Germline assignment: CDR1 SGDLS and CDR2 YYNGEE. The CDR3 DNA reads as TGTGCCAGCACCCCGCGGGACAGGGTTGCAGAGACCCAGTACTTC. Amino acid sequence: CASTPRDRVAETQYF. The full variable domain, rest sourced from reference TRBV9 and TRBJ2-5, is DSGVTQTPKHLITATGQRVTLRCSPRSGDLSVYWYQQSLDQGLQFLIQYYNGEERAKGNILERFSAQQFPDLHSELNLSSLELGDSALYFCASTPRDRVAETQYFGPGTRLLVL.

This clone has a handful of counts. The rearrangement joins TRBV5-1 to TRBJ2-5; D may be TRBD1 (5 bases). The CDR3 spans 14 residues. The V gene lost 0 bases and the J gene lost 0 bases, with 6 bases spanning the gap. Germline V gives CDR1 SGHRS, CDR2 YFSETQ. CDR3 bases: TGCGCCAGCAGCTTGGGACAGAACCAAGAGACCCAGTACTTC. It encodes CASSLGQNQETQYF.

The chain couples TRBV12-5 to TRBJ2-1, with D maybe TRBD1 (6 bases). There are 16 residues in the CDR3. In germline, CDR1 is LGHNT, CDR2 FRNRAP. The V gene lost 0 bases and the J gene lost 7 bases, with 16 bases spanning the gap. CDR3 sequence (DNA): TGTGCTAGTGGTTTGGTAGTCGGGACATCTCTTAATGAGCAGTTCTTC. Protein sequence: CASGLVVGTSLNEQFF.

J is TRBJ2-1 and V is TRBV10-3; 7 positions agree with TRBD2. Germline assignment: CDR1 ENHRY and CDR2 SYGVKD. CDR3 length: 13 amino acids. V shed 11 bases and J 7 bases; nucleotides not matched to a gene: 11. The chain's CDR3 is CALLAGDKNEQFF. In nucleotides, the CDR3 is TGTGCCCTACTGGCGGGGGATAAAAATGAGCAGTTCTTC.

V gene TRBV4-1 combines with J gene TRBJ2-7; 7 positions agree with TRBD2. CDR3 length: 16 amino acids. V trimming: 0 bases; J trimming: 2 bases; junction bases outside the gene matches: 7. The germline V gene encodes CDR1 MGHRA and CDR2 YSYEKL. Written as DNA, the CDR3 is TGCGCCAGCAGCCAAGAGAGGCACCGGGGGGCCTACGAGCAGTACGTC. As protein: CASSQERHRGAYEQYV.